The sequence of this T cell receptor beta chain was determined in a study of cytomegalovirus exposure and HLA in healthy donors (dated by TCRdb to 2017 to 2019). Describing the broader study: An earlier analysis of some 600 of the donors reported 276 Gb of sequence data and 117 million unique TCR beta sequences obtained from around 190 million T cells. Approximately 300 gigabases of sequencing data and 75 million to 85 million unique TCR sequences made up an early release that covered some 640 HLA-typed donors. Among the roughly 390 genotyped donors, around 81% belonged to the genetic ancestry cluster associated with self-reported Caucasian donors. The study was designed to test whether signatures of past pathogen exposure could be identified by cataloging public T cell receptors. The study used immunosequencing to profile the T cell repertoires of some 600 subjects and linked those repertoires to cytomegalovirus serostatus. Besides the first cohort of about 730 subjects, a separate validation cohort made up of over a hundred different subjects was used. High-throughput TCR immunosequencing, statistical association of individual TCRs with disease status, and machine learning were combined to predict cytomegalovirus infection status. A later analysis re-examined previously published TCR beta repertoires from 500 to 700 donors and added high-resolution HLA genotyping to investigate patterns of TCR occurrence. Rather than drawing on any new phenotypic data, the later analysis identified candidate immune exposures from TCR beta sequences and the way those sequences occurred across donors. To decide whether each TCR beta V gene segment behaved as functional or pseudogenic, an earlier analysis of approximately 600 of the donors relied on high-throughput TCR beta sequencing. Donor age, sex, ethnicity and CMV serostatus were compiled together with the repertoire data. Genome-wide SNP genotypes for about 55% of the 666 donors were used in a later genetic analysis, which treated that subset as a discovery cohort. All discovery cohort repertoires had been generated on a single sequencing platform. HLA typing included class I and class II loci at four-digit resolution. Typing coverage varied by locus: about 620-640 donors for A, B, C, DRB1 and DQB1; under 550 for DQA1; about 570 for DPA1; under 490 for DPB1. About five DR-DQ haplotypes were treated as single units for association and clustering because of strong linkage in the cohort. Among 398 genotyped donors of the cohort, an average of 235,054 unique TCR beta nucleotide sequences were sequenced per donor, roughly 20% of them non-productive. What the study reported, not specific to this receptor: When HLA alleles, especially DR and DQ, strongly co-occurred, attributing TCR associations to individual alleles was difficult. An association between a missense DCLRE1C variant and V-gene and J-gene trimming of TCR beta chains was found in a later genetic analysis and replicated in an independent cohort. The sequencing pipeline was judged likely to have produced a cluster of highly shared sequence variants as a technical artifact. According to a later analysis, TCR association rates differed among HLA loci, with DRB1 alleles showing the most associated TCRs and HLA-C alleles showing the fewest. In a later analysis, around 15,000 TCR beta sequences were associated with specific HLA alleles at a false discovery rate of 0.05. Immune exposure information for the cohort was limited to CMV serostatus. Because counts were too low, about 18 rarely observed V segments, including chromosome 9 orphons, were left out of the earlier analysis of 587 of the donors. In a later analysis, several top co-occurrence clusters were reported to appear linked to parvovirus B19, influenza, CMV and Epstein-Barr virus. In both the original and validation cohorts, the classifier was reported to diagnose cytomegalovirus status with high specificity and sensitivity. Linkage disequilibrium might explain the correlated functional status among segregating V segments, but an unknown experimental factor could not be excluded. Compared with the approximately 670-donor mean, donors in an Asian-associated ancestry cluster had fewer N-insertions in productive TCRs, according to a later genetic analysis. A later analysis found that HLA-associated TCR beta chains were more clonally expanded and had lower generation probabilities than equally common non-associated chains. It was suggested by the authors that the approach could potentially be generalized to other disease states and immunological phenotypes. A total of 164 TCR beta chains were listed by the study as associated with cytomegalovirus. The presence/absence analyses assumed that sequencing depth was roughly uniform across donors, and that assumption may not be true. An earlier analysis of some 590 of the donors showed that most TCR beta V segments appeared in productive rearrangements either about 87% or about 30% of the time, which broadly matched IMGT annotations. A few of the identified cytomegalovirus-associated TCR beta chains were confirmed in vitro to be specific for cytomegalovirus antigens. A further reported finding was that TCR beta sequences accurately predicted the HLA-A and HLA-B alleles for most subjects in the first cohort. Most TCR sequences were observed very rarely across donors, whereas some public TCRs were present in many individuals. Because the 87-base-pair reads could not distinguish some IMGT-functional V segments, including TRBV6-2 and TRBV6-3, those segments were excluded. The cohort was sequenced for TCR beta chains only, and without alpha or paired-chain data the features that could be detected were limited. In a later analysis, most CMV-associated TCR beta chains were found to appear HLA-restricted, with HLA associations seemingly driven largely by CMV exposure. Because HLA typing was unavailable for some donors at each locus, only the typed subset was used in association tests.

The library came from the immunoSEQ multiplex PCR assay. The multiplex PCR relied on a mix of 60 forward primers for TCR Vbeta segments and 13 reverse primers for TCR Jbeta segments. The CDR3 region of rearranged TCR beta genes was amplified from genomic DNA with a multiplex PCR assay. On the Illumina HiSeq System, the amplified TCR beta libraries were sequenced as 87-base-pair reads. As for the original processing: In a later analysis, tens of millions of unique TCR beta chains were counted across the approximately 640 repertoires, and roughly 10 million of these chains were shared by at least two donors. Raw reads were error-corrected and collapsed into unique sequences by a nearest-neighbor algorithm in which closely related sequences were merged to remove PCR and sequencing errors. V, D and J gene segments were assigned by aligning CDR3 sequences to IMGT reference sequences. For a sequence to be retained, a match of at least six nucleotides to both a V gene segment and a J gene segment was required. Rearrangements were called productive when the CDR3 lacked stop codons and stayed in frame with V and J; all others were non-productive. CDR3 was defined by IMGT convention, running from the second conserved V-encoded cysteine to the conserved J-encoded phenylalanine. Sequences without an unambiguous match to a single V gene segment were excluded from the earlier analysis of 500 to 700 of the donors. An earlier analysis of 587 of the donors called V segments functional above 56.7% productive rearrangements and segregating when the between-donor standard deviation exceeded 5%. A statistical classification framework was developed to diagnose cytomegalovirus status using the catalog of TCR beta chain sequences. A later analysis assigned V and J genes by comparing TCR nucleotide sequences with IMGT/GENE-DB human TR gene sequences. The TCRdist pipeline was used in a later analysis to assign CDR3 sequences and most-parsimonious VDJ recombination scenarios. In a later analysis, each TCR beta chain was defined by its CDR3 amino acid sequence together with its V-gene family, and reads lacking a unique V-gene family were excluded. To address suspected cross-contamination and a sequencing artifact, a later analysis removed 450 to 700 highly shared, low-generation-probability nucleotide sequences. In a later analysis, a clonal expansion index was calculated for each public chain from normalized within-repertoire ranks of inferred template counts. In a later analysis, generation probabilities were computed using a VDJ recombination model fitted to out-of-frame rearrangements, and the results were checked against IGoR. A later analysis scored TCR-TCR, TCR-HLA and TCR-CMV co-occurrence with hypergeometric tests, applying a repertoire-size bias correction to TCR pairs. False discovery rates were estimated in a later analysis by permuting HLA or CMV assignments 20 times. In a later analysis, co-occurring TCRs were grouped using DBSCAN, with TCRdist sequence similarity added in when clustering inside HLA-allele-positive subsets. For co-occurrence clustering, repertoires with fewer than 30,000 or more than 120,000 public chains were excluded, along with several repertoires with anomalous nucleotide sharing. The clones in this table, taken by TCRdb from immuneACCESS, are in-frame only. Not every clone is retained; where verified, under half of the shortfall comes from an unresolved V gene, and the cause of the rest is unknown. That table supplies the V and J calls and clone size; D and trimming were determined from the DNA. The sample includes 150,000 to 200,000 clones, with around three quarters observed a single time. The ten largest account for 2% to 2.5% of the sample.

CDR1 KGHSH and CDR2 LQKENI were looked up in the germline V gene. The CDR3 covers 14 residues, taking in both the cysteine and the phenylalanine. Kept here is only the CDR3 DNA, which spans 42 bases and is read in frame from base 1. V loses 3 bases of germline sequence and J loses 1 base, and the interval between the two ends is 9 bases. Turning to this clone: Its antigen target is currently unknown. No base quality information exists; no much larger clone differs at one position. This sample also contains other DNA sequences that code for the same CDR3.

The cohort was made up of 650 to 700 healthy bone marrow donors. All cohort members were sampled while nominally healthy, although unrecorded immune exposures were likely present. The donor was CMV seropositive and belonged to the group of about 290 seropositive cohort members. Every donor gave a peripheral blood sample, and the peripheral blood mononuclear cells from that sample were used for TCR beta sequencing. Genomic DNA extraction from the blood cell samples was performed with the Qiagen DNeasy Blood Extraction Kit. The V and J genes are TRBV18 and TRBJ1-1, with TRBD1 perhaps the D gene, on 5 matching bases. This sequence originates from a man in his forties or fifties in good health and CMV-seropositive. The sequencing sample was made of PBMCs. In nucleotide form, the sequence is TGTGCCAGCTCACCGGGGCAGGGGAACACTGAAGCTTTCTTT. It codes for CASSPGQGNTEAFF.